This entry lists 21 T cell receptor beta chains sequenced from one sample in a study of cytomegalovirus exposure and HLA in healthy donors. Sequencing was performed with immunoSEQ multiplex PCR; in TCRdb, only in-frame clones are kept and a portion is missing. The data show over 85,000 clones, roughly 84% seen once. The sample taken for sequencing was PBMCs. Every receptor here comes from a woman aged 18 to 35 in good health and CMV-seropositive.

This chain uses TRBV14 with TRBJ2-1; 10 bases align to TRBD2. The length of the CDR3 is 16 residues. V trimming: 1 base; J trimming: 11 bases; junction bases outside the gene matches: 11. Germline loops: CDR1 SGHDN, CDR2 FVKESK. CDR3: CASSQGALAGVPKQFF. CDR3 nucleotide sequence: TGTGCCAGCAGCCAAGGTGCGCTAGCGGGGGTACCGAAGCAGTTCTTC.

The chain carries TRBV4-1 and TRBJ1-4; TRBD1 agrees at 11 bases. The CDR3 spans 14 residues. Germline CDR1 and CDR2: MGHRA and YSYEKL. V lost 6 bases and J lost 6; bases outside the gene matches: 3. The CDR3 loop is CASRTDRGHEKLFF. The CDR3 coding sequence is TGCGCCAGCAGGACGGACAGGGGGCATGAAAAACTGTTTTTT.

This clone has a handful of counts. The chain recombines TRBV6-5 with TRBJ2-3; TRBD2 might be the D (5 bases). From germline, CDR1 is MNHEY and CDR2 SVGAGI. The V end lost 2 bases, the J end lost 1 base, and 10 bases lay between the germline ends. This CDR3 is built from 15 residues. The CDR3 coding sequence is TGTGCCAGCAGTTACGGGAGCACCGGCACAGATACGCAGTATTTT. Translating it yields CASSYGSTGTDTQYF.

The chain carries TRBV4-3 and TRBJ2-3; weak D call: TRBD1 (5 bases). CDR3 size: 17 residues. The germline V gene has CDR1 LGHNA and CDR2 YSLEER. The V end lost 0 bases, the J end lost 2 bases, and 15 bases lay between the germline ends. The DNA of the CDR3 is TGCGCCAGCAGCCAAGACGACAGCCGGAGATTCACAGATACGCAGTATTTT. This sequence encodes CASSQDDSRRFTDTQYF.

The V and J genes are TRBV30 and TRBJ1-1; D might be TRBD1 (5 bases). Trimming removed 5 bases from V and 1 base from J, with 8 bases in between. Germline CDR1 GTSNPN, CDR2 SVGIG (reference sequence). The CDR3 has 12 amino acids. The CDR3 DNA follows: TGTGCCTGGGGACACGGGAACACTGAAGCTTTCTTT. It codes for CAWGHGNTEAFF.

The chain combines TRBV5-1 with TRBJ1-2; 7 nucleotides align to TRBD1. The CDR3 covers 16 residues. V shed 4 bases, J shed 5 bases, and the junction held 14 bases outside the gene matches. Germline loops: CDR1 SGHRS, CDR2 YFSETQ. The chain's CDR3 is CASSPQTGTALYGYTF. The CDR3 nucleotides are TGCGCCAGCAGCCCGCAGACGGGGACAGCATTATATGGCTACACCTTC.

The V call is TRBV27, the J call TRBJ2-2, with 8 bases lining up with TRBD1. CDR1 and CDR2 from the germline V gene are MNHEY and SMNVEV (reference sequence). This CDR3 is built from 14 residues. The J segment lost 7 bases and the V segment lost 3 bases, leaving 4 bases of the junction unmatched. The chain's CDR3 is CASSFQGAIGELFF. DNA for the CDR3: TGTGCCAGCAGTTTTCAGGGGGCTATCGGGGAGCTGTTTTTT.

The V call is TRBV7-6, the J call TRBJ2-1, with D perhaps matching TRBD1 (6 bases). This CDR3 is built from 13 residues. Trimming took off 3 bases at V and 4 bases at J, with 7 bases between the two ends. Germline V gene sequence: CDR1 SGHVS, CDR2 FNYEAQ. CDR3 sequence (DNA): TGTGCCAGCAGCTTGGACAGATACAATGAGCAGTTCTTC. Translating it yields CASSLDRYNEQFF.

The rearrangement joins TRBV6-6 to TRBJ1-1, with D possibly matching TRBD1 (6 bases). The CDR3 has 14 amino acids. Germline CDR1 MNHNY, CDR2 SVGAGI (reference sequence). Trimming cost V 5 bases and J 6 bases, with 16 bases left between them. The CDR3 sequence: CASSISRGDAEAFF. In DNA, the CDR3 is TGTGCCAGCAGTATCTCCAGGGGTGACGCTGAAGCTTTCTTT.

The V call is TRBV7-9, the J call TRBJ2-4; 10 bases line up with TRBD1. The CDR3 sequence is 18 residues long. The V segment lost 3 bases and the J segment 8 bases; nucleotides outside the gene matches: 16. Germline CDR1 reads SEHNR; CDR2 reads FQNEAQ (reference sequence). The CDR3 protein is CASSFGLAGTGVRDIQYF. CDR3 coding DNA: TGTGCCAGCAGCTTCGGGCTTGCCGGGACAGGGGTTAGAGACATTCAGTACTTC. Using reference TRBV7-9 and TRBJ2-4 for the parts outside the CDR3, the full variable domain is DTGVSQNPRHKITKRGQNVTFRCDPISEHNRLYWYRQTLGQGPEFLTYFQNEAQLEKSRLLSDRFSAERPKGSFSTLEIQRTEQGDSAMYLCASSFGLAGTGVRDIQYFGAGTRLSVL.

V usage is TRBV7-2 and J usage is TRBJ1-5; TRBD1 aligns across 7 bases. The CDR3 totals 13 residues. Per the germline V gene, CDR1 is SGHTA and CDR2 is FQGNSA. The V gene end was trimmed by 6 bases and the J gene end by 6 bases; junction bases not matched to a gene: 5. CDR3 nucleotides: TGTGCCAGCAGTTACAGGGGCGGTCAGCCCCAGCATTTT. This translates into CASSYRGGQPQHF.

The rearrangement uses TRBV5-1 and TRBJ2-2; TRBD1 matches 12 bases. Germline CDR1 and CDR2: SGHRS and YFSETQ. J lost 4 bases, V lost 10 bases, and 14 bases had no gene match. This CDR3 region has 17 residues. This CDR3 reads CARRGQGAQSLTGELFF. For the CDR3, the DNA is TGCGCCCGCCGGGGACAGGGGGCTCAAAGCCTCACCGGGGAGCTGTTTTTT.

CDR3 amino acids: CASSFSQGSYEQYF. The CDR3, as DNA: TGTGCCAGCAGCTTCTCCCAGGGTTCCTACGAGCAGTACTTC. The V call is TRBV7-2, the J call TRBJ2-7; possibly TRBD1 for D (5 bases). The CDR3 has 14 residues. CDR1 and CDR2 (germline): SGHTA, FQGNSA. The V and J ends lost 3 bases and 1 base respectively, with 10 bases between them.

The chain has TRBV6-1 and TRBJ2-2; D gene unclear. CDR1 and CDR2 from the germline V gene are MNHNS and SASEGT. V was clipped by 6 bases and J by 2 bases, with 7 bases between them. This CDR3 is 13 amino acids long. Here the CDR3 reads CASRETNTGELFF. The CDR3 bases are TGTGCCAGCAGGGAGACTAACACCGGGGAGCTGTTTTTT.

The J gene is TRBJ2-3, the V gene TRBV4-2; weak D call: TRBD2 (6 bases). The CDR3 is 15 residues long. V lost 4 bases and J 3 bases, leaving 14 bases between the germline ends. Germline loops: CDR1 LGHNA, CDR2 YNFKEQ. DNA for the CDR3: TGTGCCAGCAGCCTAGATGGACTACGAACAGATACGCAGTATTTT. This gives the protein CASSLDGLRTDTQYF.

J is TRBJ2-7 and V is TRBV5-6; TRBD2 is a possible D gene (5 bases). Germline CDR1 reads SGHDT; CDR2 reads YYEEEE. The V and J ends lost 0 bases and 6 bases respectively, with 10 bases between them. The CDR3 runs 13 residues. The DNA of the CDR3 is TGTGCCAGCAGCTTGGCTTGGCGGGTCGAGCAGTACTTC. Its translation: CASSLAWRVEQYF. Complete variable domain (other parts from reference TRBV5-6 and TRBJ2-7): DAGVTQSPTHLIKTRGQQVTLRCSPKSGHDTVSWYQQALGQGPQFIFQYYEEEERQRGNFPDRFSGHQFPNYSSELNVNALLLGDSALYLCASSLAWRVEQYFGPGTRLTVT.

The sample holds a few counts of this clone. J is TRBJ1-2 and V is TRBV18, with unresolved D. The CDR3 length is 11 residues. CDR1 is KGHSH and CDR2 is LQKENI in the germline V gene. V was trimmed by 8 bases and J by 5 bases, leaving 9 bases between them. CDR3 coding DNA: TGTGCCAGCCGTGAGGAATATGGCTACACCTTC. It encodes CASREEYGYTF.

This sequence joins TRBV7-2 and TRBJ2-7, with TRBD1 identical over 7 bases. The CDR3 contains 14 residues. CDR1 and CDR2 from the germline V gene are SGHTA and FQGNSA. Germline trimming cut 5 bases from V and 0 bases from J; bases unmatched to any gene: 4. Here the CDR3 reads CASSRDSNSYEQYF. The CDR3, as DNA: TGTGCCAGCAGCCGGGACAGCAACTCCTACGAGCAGTACTTC.

This clone was seen only once. The V and J genes are TRBV2 and TRBJ2-7; TRBD1 is a possible D gene (7 bases). V was shortened by 10 bases and J by 2 bases, with 15 bases between the two germline ends. This CDR3 has 13 residues. CDR1 and CDR2 (germline): SNHLY, FYNNEI. The CDR3 bases are TGTGCCACCGCGGAGGGGACAGCCTACGAGCAGTACTTC. Translation: CATAEGTAYEQYF.

The genes are TRBV14 and TRBJ2-2; unclear D gene. Trimming took 0 bases from V and 6 from J, leaving 8 bases between them. Germline values: CDR1 SGHDN, CDR2 FVKESK. The CDR3 loop spans 14 amino acids. The CDR3 loop reads CASSQDRGAGELFF. The CDR3 nucleotides are TGTGCCAGCAGCCAAGATAGAGGTGCCGGGGAGCTGTTTTTT.

The genes are TRBV9 and TRBJ2-7; 7 nucleotides align to TRBD1. Trimming cost V 4 bases and J 6 bases; bases outside gene matches: 7. Germline-derived CDR1 and CDR2 are SGDLS and YYNGEE. This CDR3 is built from 13 residues. The CDR3 DNA sequence: TGTGCCAGCAGCCCCCGACAGGGAAGCGAGCAGTACTTC. Encoded protein: CASSPRQGSEQYF.